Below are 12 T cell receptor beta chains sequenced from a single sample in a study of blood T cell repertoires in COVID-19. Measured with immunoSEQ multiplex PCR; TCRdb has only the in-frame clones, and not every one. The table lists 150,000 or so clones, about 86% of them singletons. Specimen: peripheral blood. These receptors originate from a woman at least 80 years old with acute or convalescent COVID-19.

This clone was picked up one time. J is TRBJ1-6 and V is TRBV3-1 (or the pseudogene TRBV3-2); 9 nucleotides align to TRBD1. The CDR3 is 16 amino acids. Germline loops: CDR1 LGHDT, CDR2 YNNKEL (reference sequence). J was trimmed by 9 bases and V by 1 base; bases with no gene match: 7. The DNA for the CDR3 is TGTGCCAGCAGCCAAGTTCTCGGGACAGGGATTTCACCCCTCCACTTT. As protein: CASSQVLGTGISPLHF.

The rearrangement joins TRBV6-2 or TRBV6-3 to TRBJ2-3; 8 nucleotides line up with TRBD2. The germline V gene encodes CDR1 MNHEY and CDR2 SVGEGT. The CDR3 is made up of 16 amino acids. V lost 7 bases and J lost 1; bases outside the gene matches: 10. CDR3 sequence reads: CASTPVRGEGTDTQYF. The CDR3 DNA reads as TGTGCCAGCACCCCAGTGCGGGGGGAGGGCACAGATACGCAGTATTTT.

The CDR3 coding sequence is TGTGCCAGCAGCCACGGACAGGGAGCAACTAATGAAAAACTGTTTTTT. This sequence encodes CASSHGQGATNEKLFF. This chain links TRBV3-1 (or the pseudogene TRBV3-2) with TRBJ1-4; TRBD1 aligns across 8 bases. Looked up from germline, CDR1 is LGHDT and CDR2 is YNNKEL (reference sequence). This CDR3 spans 16 amino acids. V lost 3 bases, J lost 0 bases, and 3 bases stayed unmatched.

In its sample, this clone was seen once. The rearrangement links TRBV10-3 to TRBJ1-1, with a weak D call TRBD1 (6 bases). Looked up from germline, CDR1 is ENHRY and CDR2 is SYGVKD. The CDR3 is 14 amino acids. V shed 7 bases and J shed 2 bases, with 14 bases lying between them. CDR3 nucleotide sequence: TGTGCCATCACCCCAGGACAGCTTAACACTGAAGCTTTCTTT. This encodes CAITPGQLNTEAFF.

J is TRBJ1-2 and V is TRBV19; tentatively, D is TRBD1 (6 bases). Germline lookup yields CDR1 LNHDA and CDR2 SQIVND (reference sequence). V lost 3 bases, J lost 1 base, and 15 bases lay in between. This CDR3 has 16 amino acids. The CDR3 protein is CASSIVSGAFNYGYTF. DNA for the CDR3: TGTGCCAGTAGTATCGTTTCAGGGGCGTTTAACTATGGCTACACCTTC.

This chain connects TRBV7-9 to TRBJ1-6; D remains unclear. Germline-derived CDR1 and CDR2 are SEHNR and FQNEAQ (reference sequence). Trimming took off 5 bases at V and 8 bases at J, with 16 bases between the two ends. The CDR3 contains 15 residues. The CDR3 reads CASSPPGASDSPLHF. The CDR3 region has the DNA TGTGCCAGCAGCCCCCCGGGAGCCTCCGATTCACCCCTCCACTTT.

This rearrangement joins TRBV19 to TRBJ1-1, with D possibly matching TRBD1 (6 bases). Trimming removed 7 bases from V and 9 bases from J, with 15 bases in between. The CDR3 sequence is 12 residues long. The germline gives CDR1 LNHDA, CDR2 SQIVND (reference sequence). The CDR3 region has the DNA TGTGCCAGTACCCTCGGACAGAGACAAGCTTTCTTT. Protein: CASTLGQRQAFF.

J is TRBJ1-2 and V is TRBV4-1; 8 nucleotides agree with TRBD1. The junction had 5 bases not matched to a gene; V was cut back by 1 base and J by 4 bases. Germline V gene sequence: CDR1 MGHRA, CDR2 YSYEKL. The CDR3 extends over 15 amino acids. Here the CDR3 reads CASSQGTGLGYGYTF. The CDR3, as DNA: TGCGCCAGCAGCCAAGGGACAGGGCTTGGCTATGGCTACACCTTC.

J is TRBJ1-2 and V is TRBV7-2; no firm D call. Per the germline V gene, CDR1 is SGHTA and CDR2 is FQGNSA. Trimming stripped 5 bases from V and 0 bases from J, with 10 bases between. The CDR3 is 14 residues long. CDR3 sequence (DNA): TGTGCCAGCAGCCAATTCCTAGCTAACTATGGCTACACCTTC. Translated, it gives CASSQFLANYGYTF.

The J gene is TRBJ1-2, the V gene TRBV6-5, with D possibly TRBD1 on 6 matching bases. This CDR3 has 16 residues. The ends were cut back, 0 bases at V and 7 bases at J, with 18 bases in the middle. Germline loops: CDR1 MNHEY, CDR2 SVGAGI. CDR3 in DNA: TGTGCCAGCAGTTACTCGATTATACCCTCAGGGGCTGGCTACACCTTC. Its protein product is CASSYSIIPSGAGYTF.

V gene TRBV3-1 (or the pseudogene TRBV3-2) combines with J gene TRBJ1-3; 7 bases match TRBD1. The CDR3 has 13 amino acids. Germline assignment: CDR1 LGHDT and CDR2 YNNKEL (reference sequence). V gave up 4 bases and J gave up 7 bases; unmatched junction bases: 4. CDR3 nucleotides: TGTGCCAGCAGCCCAAGGGGGCCTAACACCATATATTTT. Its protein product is CASSPRGPNTIYF.

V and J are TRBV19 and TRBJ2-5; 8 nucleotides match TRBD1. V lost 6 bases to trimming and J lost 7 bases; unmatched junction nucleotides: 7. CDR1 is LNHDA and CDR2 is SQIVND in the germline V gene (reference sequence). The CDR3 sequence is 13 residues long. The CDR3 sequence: CASRDQGAGTQYF. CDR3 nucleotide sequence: TGTGCCAGTAGGGATCAGGGGGCCGGGACCCAGTACTTC.